Below are 32 T cell receptor beta chains sequenced from a single sample in a study of neurological immune-mediated disorders (dated by TCRdb to about 2019). The method was 5' RACE. The sequencer was an Illumina HiSeq 2500. TCRdb trimmed public reads at Q25 via fastp, called clones via MiXCR and kept in-frame beta chains. A single entry per CDR3 protein holds the most common genes and DNA from its merged rows. The sample has 30,000 to 35,000 distinct CDR3 sequences on record, around a quarter of them singletons. The ten largest make up just under 30% of the sample. Specimen: CD4+ T cells from blood. The source of these receptors is a middle-aged man with HTLV-1-associated myelopathy (HAM/TSP).

This chain joins TRBV20-1 and TRBJ2-5, with D unclear. This CDR3 comprises 13 residues. The germline V and J ends were trimmed by 6 bases and 3 bases, with 14 bases remaining between them. Germline lookup yields CDR1 DFQATT and CDR2 SNEGSKA (reference sequence). The CDR3, as DNA: TGCAGTGCCCGGTTTCCAGAAGAAGAGACCCAGTACTTC. Protein product: CSARFPEEETQYF.

This clonotype was found once. The J gene is TRBJ1-5, the V gene TRBV20-1; 7 bases are a match to TRBD1. This CDR3 contains 13 residues. Germline V gene sequence: CDR1 DFQATT, CDR2 SNEGSKA (reference sequence). V dropped 6 bases and J dropped 4; count of bases not matched to a gene: 6. The CDR3 is CSARETGNQPQHF. The CDR3 DNA is TGCAGTGCACGAGAGACAGGGAATCAGCCCCAGCATTTT.

This clonotype was counted ten times or more. The gene calls are TRBV2 and TRBJ2-7; 10 nucleotides match TRBD2. This CDR3 contains 14 residues. With 7 bases clipped from V and 6 bases from J, the junction kept 9 bases outside the gene matches. Germline V gene data show CDR1 as SNHLY and CDR2 as FYNNEI. CDR3 in DNA: TGTGCCAGCAATCCTCTAGCGGGAGAGGGCGAGCAGTACTTC. It encodes CASNPLAGEGEQYF.

This clonotype was seen many times. This chain connects TRBV7-2 to TRBJ1-1; 10 bases agree with TRBD1. Germline assignment: CDR1 SGHTA and CDR2 FQGNSA. The CDR3 is made up of 16 amino acids. V dropped 0 bases and J dropped 1; count of bases not matched to a gene: 2. The CDR3 DNA sequence: TGTGCCAGCAGCTTAGCGGGACAGGGGAGGAACACTGAAGCTTTCTTT. Protein: CASSLAGQGRNTEAFF.

This clonotype was detected many times. V is TRBV7-9 and J is TRBJ1-1, with D uncertain. CDR3 size: 13 residues. Germline V gene sequence: CDR1 SEHNR, CDR2 FQNEAQ (reference sequence). V lost 3 bases and J 9 bases, leaving 14 bases between the germline ends. CDR3 region: CASSLGLVSQAFF. Written as DNA, the CDR3 is TGTGCCAGCAGCTTGGGGTTGGTCTCACAAGCTTTCTTT.

The sample holds many counts of this clonotype. The CDR3 nucleotides read TGCGCCAGCAGCCCTGGGACACAGCATCAGCCCCAGCATTTT. It is translated as CASSPGTQHQPQHF. J is TRBJ1-5 and V is TRBV5-1; D perhaps matches TRBD1 (6 bases). The CDR3 loop spans 14 amino acids. V lost 4 bases, J lost 5 bases, and 13 bases lay in between. Germline lookup yields CDR1 SGHRS and CDR2 YFSETQ. Full variable domain (outside the CDR3, taken from reference TRBV5-1 and TRBJ1-5): KAGVTQTPRYLIKTRGQQVTLSCSPISGHRSVSWYQQTPGQGLQFLFEYFSETQRNKGNFPGRFSGRQFSNSRSEMNVSTLELGDSALYLCASSPGTQHQPQHFGDGTRLSIL.

In this sample, this clonotype turned up many times. The chain joins TRBV7-9 to TRBJ2-7; perhaps TRBD2 as D (6 bases). Germline assignment: CDR1 SEHNR and CDR2 FQNEAQ (reference sequence). The CDR3 totals 15 residues. Deletions cut 5 bases from V and 2 bases from J, with 16 bases between. The CDR3 DNA sequence: TGTGCCAGCAGCGCCGCCTATAGCGGTACCTACGAGCAGTACTTC. The encoded protein is CASSAAYSGTYEQYF.

This clonotype was seen repeatedly, ten times or more. The junction shows a germline mismatch at one end, possibly a read error. This chain links TRBV7-3 with TRBJ2-1; D uncertain. The CDR3 spans 17 residues. Germline V gene data show CDR1 as SGHTA and CDR2 as FQGTGA. CDR3 nucleotides: TGTGCCAGCAGCCTAACCTTAGATTTGCACAAGGCCAATGAGCAGTTCTTC. This encodes CASSLTLDLHKANEQFF.

Ten or more counts support this clonotype. The V and J genes are TRBV5-1 and TRBJ2-7, with 7 bases lining up with TRBD1. In germline, CDR1 is SGHRS, CDR2 YFSETQ. The ends lost 3 bases at V and 1 base at J; junction bases unmatched: 4. This CDR3 is built from 14 residues. The CDR3 loop is CASSSRTGSYEQYF. The CDR3 region has the DNA TGCGCCAGCAGCTCGAGGACAGGATCCTACGAGCAGTACTTC.

This clonotype was recorded at least ten times. The CDR3 bases are TGTGCCAGCACCCAGGGGGCTAACTATGGCTACACCTTC. Its protein is CASTQGANYGYTF. V is TRBV6-1 and J is TRBJ1-2; 7 bases match TRBD1. The CDR3 loop spans 13 amino acids. The germline V gene has CDR1 MNHNS and CDR2 SASEGT. Germline trimming cut 7 bases from V and 0 bases from J; bases unmatched to any gene: 2.

This clonotype was found many times. The chain employs TRBV5-1 and TRBJ2-7, with D uncertain. This CDR3 region has 15 residues. The germline CDR1 and CDR2 sequences are SGHRS and YFSETQ. The ends were cut back, 4 bases at V and 3 bases at J, with 17 bases in the middle. The CDR3 nucleotides read TGCGCCAGCAGCCCGCGTCCGGACCCAGACTACGAGCAGTACTTC. As protein: CASSPRPDPDYEQYF.

The J gene is TRBJ2-1, the V gene TRBV5-5, with D possibly matching TRBD2 (6 bases). The V end was cut by 0 bases, the J end by 6 bases, with 13 bases between. There are 15 residues in the CDR3. Germline V gives CDR1 SGHKS, CDR2 YYEKEE (reference sequence). CDR3 nucleotide sequence: TGTGCCAGCAGCTTGGGGGCGGGACCCCTCAATGAGCAGTTCTTC. Residues: CASSLGAGPLNEQFF. Based on the CDR3 plus reference TRBV5-5 and TRBJ2-1, the full variable domain is DAGVTQSPTHLIKTRGQQVTLRCSPISGHKSVSWYQQVLGQGPQFIFQYYEKEERGRGNFPDRFSARQFPNYSSELNVNALLLGDSALYLCASSLGAGPLNEQFFGPGTRLTVL.

This clonotype was counted a few times. The chain is built from TRBV10-3 and TRBJ1-3, with 7 bases matching TRBD1. The CDR3 has 17 residues. The V segment lost 6 bases and the J segment 1 base; nucleotides outside the gene matches: 12. Germline CDR1 ENHRY, CDR2 SYGVKD. The CDR3 loop is CAISEDGQARSGNTIYF. CDR3 in DNA: TGTGCCATCAGCGAAGACGGACAGGCCCGGTCTGGAAACACCATATATTTT.

This clonotype was seen many times. The genes are TRBV12-3 or TRBV12-4 and TRBJ2-3; 9 nucleotides line up with TRBD2. The CDR3 consists of 15 residues. Trimming cost V 6 bases and J 5 bases; bases outside gene matches: 9. The CDR3 nucleotides are TGTGCCAGCAGCCCTAGCGGGAAAGGGATAGATACGCAGTATTTT. It yields the protein CASSPSGKGIDTQYF.

This clonotype occurred many times. V is TRBV20-1 and J is TRBJ2-1, with 12 positions matching TRBD2. Germline CDR1 reads DFQATT; CDR2 reads SNEGSKA (reference sequence). The CDR3 is 19 residues long. V shed 0 bases and J 0 bases; nucleotides not matched to a gene: 9. The CDR3 DNA sequence: TGCAGTGCTAGAGATTTAACTAGCGGGGGGACAAGCTCCTACAATGAGCAGTTCTTC. Protein product: CSARDLTSGGTSSYNEQFF.

This clonotype appeared many times. This CDR3 reads CSAPGPRRGIQYF. The CDR3 DNA reads TGCAGCGCGCCGGGACCCCGAAGGGGCATTCAGTACTTC. V gene TRBV20-1 combines with J gene TRBJ2-4; either TRBD1 or TRBD2 may fit D (5 bases each). Per the germline V gene, CDR1 is DFQATT and CDR2 is SNEGSKA (reference sequence). CDR3 length equals 13 residues.

The V gene is TRBV27, the J gene TRBJ2-7, with 7 bases aligning to TRBD1. Trimming cost V 6 bases and J 7 bases; bases outside gene matches: 12. The length of the CDR3 is 14 residues. The V gene's germline CDR1 is MNHEY and CDR2 SMNVEV (reference sequence). The CDR3 sequence is CASRPQGQPREQYF. CDR3 in DNA: TGTGCCAGCAGACCACAGGGACAGCCCAGAGAGCAGTACTTC.

In this sample, this clonotype turned up many times. The chain recombines TRBV2 with TRBJ1-6; 7 nucleotides align to TRBD1. The CDR3 is 15 amino acids. The germline CDR1 and CDR2 sequences are SNHLY and FYNNEI. After removal of 3 bases from V and 7 bases from J, the junction contained 6 bases not matched to a gene. The CDR3 DNA sequence: TGTGCCAGCAGTGAGCGACAGGGACGGAATTCACCCCTCCACTTT. It codes for CASSERQGRNSPLHF.

This clonotype showed up many times. The chain joins TRBV12-3 or TRBV12-4 to TRBJ1-1; D is possibly TRBD1 (5 bases). V lost 6 bases, J lost 0 bases, and 11 bases lay in between. CDR3 length equals 14 residues. DNA for the CDR3: TGTGCCAGCAGCCCGGGACGTATGAACACTGAAGCTTTCTTT. This gives the protein CASSPGRMNTEAFF.

This clonotype was counted at least ten times. The chain links TRBV11-2 to TRBJ2-5; a weak D match, TRBD2 (6 bases). CDR1 is SGHAT, CDR2 FQNNGV, per germline. V was pared by 5 bases and J by 2 bases, with 12 bases between. CDR3 length: 14 amino acids. The CDR3 sequence: CASSTGAGQETQYF. DNA for the CDR3: TGTGCCAGCAGCACTGGGGCGGGGCAAGAGACCCAGTACTTC.

About this clonotype itself: Given a much more abundant clone one base away, this may be a read error. The V and J genes are TRBV14 and TRBJ2-1; TRBD1 might be the D (6 bases). From germline, CDR1 is SGHDN and CDR2 FVKESK. The CDR3 has 13 amino acids. V lost 4 bases and J 8 bases, leaving 12 bases between the germline ends. This CDR3 reads CASSLKRGYEQFF. CDR3 coding DNA: TGTGCCAGCAGCCTAAAAAGGGGGTATGAGCAGTTCTTC.

This clonotype has more than one count but fewer than ten. The rearrangement links TRBV18 to TRBJ1-1, with D hard to call. Germline CDR1 and CDR2: KGHSH and LQKENI. V lost 5 bases and J lost 1, with 8 bases in between. This CDR3 is 13 amino acids long. The CDR3: CASSTQKNTEAFF. The CDR3 DNA sequence: TGTGCCAGCTCAACACAGAAGAACACTGAAGCTTTCTTT.

This clonotype was found once. This chain uses TRBV5-1 with TRBJ2-3; D remains ambiguous. The germline V gene has CDR1 SGHRS and CDR2 YFSETQ. Trimming shortened V by 3 bases and J by 0 bases, and 11 bases separated the two germline ends. The CDR3 sequence is 15 residues long. CDR3 coding DNA: TGCGCCAGCAGCTCCACTCAAACTAGCACAGATACGCAGTATTTT. It specifies CASSSTQTSTDTQYF.

This clonotype was found many times. This chain links TRBV9 with TRBJ2-3; TRBD2 might be the D (6 bases). The CDR3 runs to 17 residues. Trimming stripped 3 bases from V and 1 base from J, with 18 bases between. The germline V gene encodes CDR1 SGDLS and CDR2 YYNGEE. The CDR3 loop reads CASSATGSWGGTDTQYF. Here the CDR3 DNA reads TGTGCCAGCAGCGCCACCGGGAGCTGGGGAGGCACAGATACGCAGTATTTT.

This clonotype is deemed medium-sized. The chain joins TRBV7-8 to TRBJ1-4; no firm D call. Germline CDR1 SGHVS, CDR2 FQNEAQ. The CDR3 contains 13 residues. Trimming cost V 5 bases and J 8 bases, with 12 bases left between them. DNA of the CDR3: TGTGCCAGCAGCCTGGGCAGTAAGGAAAAACTGTTTTTT. Translating it yields CASSLGSKEKLFF.

This clonotype was seen repeatedly, ten times or more. The chain couples TRBV12-3 or TRBV12-4 to TRBJ1-6; TRBD1 aligns across 8 bases. The junction had 3 bases not matched to a gene; V was cut back by 5 bases and J by 6 bases. This CDR3 contains 14 residues. The CDR3 DNA reads as TGTGCCAGCAGTCCGACAGGGGTTAATTCACCCCTCCACTTT. It encodes CASSPTGVNSPLHF.

Ten or more counts support this clonotype. The chain carries TRBV9 and TRBJ2-1, with 11 bases fitting TRBD2. The ends lost 0 bases at V and 8 bases at J; junction bases unmatched: 16. Germline V CDR1 and CDR2: SGDLS, YYNGEE. CDR3 length: 19 amino acids. The DNA for the CDR3 is TGTGCCAGCAGCGTAGCTTCCCCCCTTAGCGGGGGGGGAGTCGATGAGCAGTTCTTC. It translates to CASSVASPLSGGGVDEQFF.

This clonotype showed up many times. The J gene is TRBJ1-1, the V gene TRBV6-2 or TRBV6-3; TRBD1 matches 7 bases. The CDR3 is 14 amino acids. V trimming: 5 bases; J trimming: 0 bases; junction bases outside the gene matches: 3. Germline V CDR1 and CDR2: MNHEY, SVGEGT. The CDR3 coding sequence is TGTGCCAGCAGTGTCGACAGGGTGAACACTGAAGCTTTCTTT. It yields the protein CASSVDRVNTEAFF.

V and J are TRBV5-8 and TRBJ1-2, with D perhaps TRBD1 (6 bases). The V end was cut by 7 bases, the J end by 1 base, with 11 bases between. CDR1 and CDR2 from the germline V gene are SGHTS and YDEGEE. CDR3 length: 13 residues. The CDR3 is CASGGQLNYGYTF. The CDR3 nucleotides read TGTGCCAGCGGGGGACAACTTAACTATGGCTACACCTTC.

This clonotype came up many times. This chain connects TRBV6-6 to TRBJ1-3, with D tentatively TRBD1 (6 bases). The V and J ends lost 7 bases and 0 bases respectively, with 13 bases between them. The CDR3 loop spans 15 amino acids. Germline V lookup: CDR1 MNHNY, CDR2 SVGAGI (reference sequence). For the CDR3, the DNA is TGTGCCAGCAACTCCGGACAGATCTCTGGAAACACCATATATTTT. It encodes CASNSGQISGNTIYF.

This clonotype was seen repeatedly, ten times or more. This chain connects TRBV5-1 to TRBJ2-1; TRBD1 might be the D (6 bases). The CDR3 has 15 amino acids. Germline V gene lookup returns CDR1 SGHRS and CDR2 YFSETQ. Trimming took off 5 bases at V and 6 bases at J, with 18 bases between the two ends. Here the CDR3 reads CASSFETGHFNEQFF. The CDR3, as DNA: TGCGCCAGCAGTTTTGAGACGGGACACTTCAATGAGCAGTTCTTC.

This clonotype was observed at least ten times. The chain couples TRBV27 to TRBJ1-5, with a possible D match to TRBD1 (5 bases). The CDR3 is made up of 16 amino acids. In germline, CDR1 is MNHEY, CDR2 SMNVEV (reference sequence). The V gene lost 4 bases and the J gene lost 0 bases, with 13 bases spanning the gap. The CDR3 is CASSSNRGYSNQPQHF. The CDR3, as DNA: TGTGCCAGCAGTTCGAATCGGGGGTATAGCAATCAGCCCCAGCATTTT.